One sample yielded the 26 T cell receptor beta chains listed below, sequenced in a study of cytomegalovirus exposure and HLA in healthy donors. Use of 60 Vbeta and 13 Jbeta primers characterized the PCR. Clones were sequenced by immunoSEQ multiplex PCR, and TCRdb holds only the in-frame ones, with some missing. The sample lists over 200,000 clones, 55% to 75% occurring once. The source material was PBMCs. These receptors originate from a middle-aged man in good health and CMV-seropositive.

This clone was seen more than once but under ten times. The junction differs from germline at one of its ends, possibly a read error. The gene calls are TRBV4-1 and TRBJ2-1, with TRBD1 identical over 9 bases. CDR1 and CDR2 from the germline V gene are MGHRA and YSYEKL. The length of the CDR3 is 16 residues. CDR3 residues: CASTQGGTGRQNEQFF. Written as DNA, the CDR3 is TGCGCCAGCACCCAAGGGGGGACAGGGAGGCAGAATGAGCAGTTCTTC.

The table lists this clone with a few counts. This chain connects TRBV5-1 to TRBJ1-1; D may be TRBD1 (6 bases). V lost 4 bases and J lost 0, with 16 bases in between. CDR3 length: 16 residues. Per germline, CDR1 SGHRS and CDR2 YFSETQ. CDR3 nucleotides: TGCGCCAGCAGCCAAACCCCACAGGGACTGAACACTGAAGCTTTCTTT. This codes for CASSQTPQGLNTEAFF.

This clone has just a few counts. The genes are TRBV2 and TRBJ2-5; TRBD2 might be the D (6 bases). Germline V gives CDR1 SNHLY, CDR2 FYNNEI. This CDR3 has 11 residues. V lost 8 bases and J lost 7, with 11 bases in between. CDR3 DNA: TGTGCCAGCCCGGAGGGTGGGACCCAGTACTTC. Translating gives CASPEGGTQYF.

The V gene is TRBV4-1, the J gene TRBJ2-5, with D possibly TRBD1 on 8 matching bases. Judging by the DNA end, TRBJ2-7 fits better; the J call may be wrong. The CDR3 loop spans 15 amino acids. CDR1 MGHRA and CDR2 YSYEKL come from the germline V gene. The CDR3 DNA sequence: TGCGCCAGCAGCCAACTTACAGGGGGGGGCTACGAGCAGTACTTC. Protein sequence: CASSQLTGGGYEQYF.

V usage is TRBV10-3 and J usage is TRBJ1-5; 9 bases match TRBD1. The CDR3 length is 20 residues. Germline loops: CDR1 ENHRY, CDR2 SYGVKD. After removal of 1 base from V and 2 bases from J, the junction contained 15 bases not matched to a gene. CDR3 region: CAISEFIPGQGFGGNQPQHF. CDR3 in DNA: TGTGCCATCAGTGAGTTCATACCGGGACAGGGTTTTGGAGGCAATCAGCCCCAGCATTTT.

This rearrangement joins TRBV6-4 to TRBJ2-1, with 10 bases fitting TRBD1. V lost 6 bases, J lost 2 bases, and 4 bases stayed unmatched. CDR1 MRHNA and CDR2 SNTAGT come from the germline V gene. The CDR3 runs 15 residues. The CDR3 DNA reads TGTGCCAGCAGCCAGGGACAGGGGACCTACAATGAGCAGTTCTTC. Its translation is CASSQGQGTYNEQFF.

The chain employs TRBV5-1 and TRBJ1-2; 7 bases match TRBD1. The CDR3 has 15 amino acids. V lost 5 bases, J lost 3 bases, and 10 bases stayed unmatched. In germline, CDR1 is SGHRS, CDR2 YFSETQ. CDR3 loop: CASRQNLGTDYGYTF. The CDR3 nucleotides read TGCGCCAGCAGGCAAAACCTCGGGACAGACTATGGCTACACCTTC.

The chain links TRBV15 to TRBJ2-1; 8 positions agree with TRBD1. Germline-derived CDR1 and CDR2 are LNHNV and YYDKDF (reference sequence). The ends lost 1 base at V and 8 bases at J; junction bases unmatched: 1. This CDR3 has 13 residues. The chain's CDR3 is CATSRGQGYEQFF. The CDR3 DNA reads TGTGCCACCAGCAGAGGACAGGGGTATGAGCAGTTCTTC. The full variable domain, in which reference TRBV15 and TRBJ2-1 provide the parts outside the CDR3, is DAMVIQNPRYQVTQFGKPVTLSCSQTLNHNVMYWYQQKSSQAPKLLFHYYDKDFNNEADTPDNFQSRRPNTSFCFLDIRSPGLGDTAMYLCATSRGQGYEQFFGPGTRLTVL.

This clone occurred a few times. The chain recombines TRBV5-4 with TRBJ2-5, with a tentative D call TRBD1 (7 bases). The V gene's germline CDR1 is SGHNT and CDR2 YYREEE (reference sequence). This CDR3 comprises 12 residues. V lost 1 base to trimming and J lost 11 bases, with 12 bases between them. DNA of the CDR3: TGTGCCAGCAGCTTGATCAGGGGGGAGCAGTACTTC. This codes for CASSLIRGEQYF.

The chain couples TRBV19 to TRBJ1-2; 7 positions agree with TRBD1. Germline V lookup: CDR1 LNHDA, CDR2 SQIVND (reference sequence). The V gene end was trimmed by 7 bases and the J gene end by 0 bases; junction bases not matched to a gene: 5. The CDR3 consists of 14 residues. This chain's CDR3 is CASKPGTANYGYTF. The DNA for the CDR3 is TGTGCCAGTAAGCCGGGGACAGCTAACTATGGCTACACCTTC.

This clone showed up just once. This chain uses TRBV7-9 with TRBJ1-1, with D unresolved. The CDR3 contains 12 residues. Germline CDR1 reads SEHNR; CDR2 reads FQNEAQ (reference sequence). Trimming removed 4 bases at V and 6 bases at J, with 9 bases between. In DNA form, the CDR3 reads TGTGCCAGCAGCTCTTCGAGGGCTGAAGCTTTCTTT. Translated, it gives CASSSSRAEAFF.

This clone was detected only a few times. V is TRBV7-9 and J is TRBJ2-1, with TRBD1 as a possible D gene (6 bases). CDR1 is SEHNR, CDR2 FQNEAQ, per germline (reference sequence). V was clipped by 2 bases and J by 7 bases, with 9 bases between them. The length of the CDR3 is 13 residues. In nucleotides, the CDR3 is TGTGCCAGCAGCTTAACAGGGATGAATGAGCAGTTCTTC. This translates into CASSLTGMNEQFF.

The chain recombines TRBV19 with TRBJ2-3, with D maybe TRBD2 (6 bases). There are 15 residues in the CDR3. V gave up 7 bases and J gave up 2 bases, with 16 bases separating them. Looked up from germline, CDR1 is LNHDA and CDR2 is SQIVND (reference sequence). The CDR3 sequence: CASTPGLINTDTQYF. DNA for the CDR3: TGTGCCAGTACCCCGGGACTCATAAACACAGATACGCAGTATTTT.

V is TRBV18 and J is TRBJ2-7; TRBD1 matches 7 bases. The CDR3 covers 14 residues. Trimming at V came to 5 bases and at J to 7 bases, leaving 11 bases not matched to a gene. CDR1 is KGHSH, CDR2 LQKENI, per germline. The CDR3 bases are TGTGCCAGCTCAACATCCAAGGGGGCTTGGGAGCAGTACTTC. Protein: CASSTSKGAWEQYF.

This chain uses TRBV5-6 with TRBJ2-2, with D unclear. V shed 0 bases and J shed 1 base, with 4 bases lying between them. Germline CDR1 SGHDT, CDR2 YYEEEE. This CDR3 has 14 amino acids. CDR3 DNA: TGTGCCAGCAGCTTGGACGGGAACACCGGGGAGCTGTTTTTT. Translating it yields CASSLDGNTGELFF.

V gene TRBV4-3 combines with J gene TRBJ1-1, with D maybe TRBD1 (6 bases). Germline V lookup: CDR1 LGHNA, CDR2 YSLEER. Trimming stripped 0 bases from V and 8 bases from J, with 13 bases between. CDR3 length: 14 amino acids. This chain's CDR3 is CASSQDGGPTEAFF. The CDR3 region has the DNA TGCGCCAGCAGCCAAGACGGGGGGCCCACCGAAGCTTTCTTT.

V and J are TRBV7-8 and TRBJ1-4; 11 bases fit TRBD1. Unmatched junction bases numbered 4, after V lost 3 bases and J lost 4 bases. Germline CDR1 and CDR2: SGHVS and FQNEAQ. This CDR3 contains 16 residues. CDR3 sequence (DNA): TGTGCCAGCAGCTTTGGACAGGGGGCGATTAATGAAAAACTGTTTTTT. This codes for CASSFGQGAINEKLFF.

The chain is built from TRBV4-1 and TRBJ2-7; TRBD2 is a possible D gene (5 bases). This CDR3 has 15 amino acids. CDR1 MGHRA and CDR2 YSYEKL come from the germline V gene. The V gene lost 0 bases and the J gene lost 4 bases, with 13 bases spanning the gap. CDR3 sequence reads: CASSQESGGGYEQYF. The CDR3 region has the DNA TGCGCCAGCAGCCAAGAATCGGGCGGAGGTTACGAGCAGTACTTC.

The chain couples TRBV28 to TRBJ2-7; 8 bases are shared with TRBD1. Germline V gene sequence: CDR1 MDHEN, CDR2 SYDVKM. The CDR3 is 13 amino acids. V shed 7 bases and J 6 bases; nucleotides not matched to a gene: 8. The CDR3 protein is CASTVQGGGEQYF. The CDR3 bases are TGTGCCAGCACCGTACAGGGGGGCGGCGAGCAGTACTTC.

The chain combines TRBV28 with TRBJ2-7, with 7 bases identical to TRBD1. The trim removed 5 bases at V and 5 bases at J, leaving 9 bases unmatched. The CDR3 is made up of 14 amino acids. Per the germline V gene, CDR1 is MDHEN and CDR2 is SYDVKM. CDR3 in DNA: TGTGCCAGCAGTCTCACAGGGGAATGGGACGAGCAGTACTTC. It translates to CASSLTGEWDEQYF.

This clone showed up just once. This sequence joins TRBV19 and TRBJ1-5, with D unclear. This CDR3 contains 13 residues. The germline V gene has CDR1 LNHDA and CDR2 SQIVND (reference sequence). Trimming shortened V by 1 base and J by 5 bases, and 6 bases separated the two germline ends. CDR3 nucleotides: TGTGCCAGTAGTATAGTGGCCTATCAGCCCCAGCATTTT. Protein product: CASSIVAYQPQHF.

This clone was seen more than once but under ten times. V and J are TRBV7-2 and TRBJ2-1; TRBD2 matches at 11 bases. Germline V gene lookup returns CDR1 SGHTA and CDR2 FQGNSA. The CDR3 is 15 amino acids. The junction had 7 bases not matched to a gene; V was cut back by 5 bases and J by 7 bases. Here the CDR3 reads CASSPTSGVINEQFF. CDR3 DNA sequence: TGTGCCAGCAGCCCGACTAGCGGGGTTATTAATGAGCAGTTCTTC. Filled out from reference TRBV7-2 and TRBJ2-1, the complete variable domain reads GAGVSQSPSNKVTEKGKDVELRCDPISGHTALYWYRQSLGQGLEFLIYFQGNSAPDKSGLPSDRFSAERTGGSVSTLTIQRTQQEDSAVYLCASSPTSGVINEQFFGPGTRLTVL.

Only one count was recorded for this clone. V and J are TRBV4-1 and TRBJ2-5, with D perhaps TRBD2 (5 bases). The end of the DNA is better explained by TRBJ2-7, so the J call may be wrong. CDR3 size: 14 residues. Germline-derived CDR1 and CDR2 are MGHRA and YSYEKL. DNA of the CDR3: TGCGCCAGCAGCCCCCCAAACGGGGTGGGCGAGCAGTACTTC. Translated, it gives CASSPPNGVGEQYF.

V and J are TRBV6-4 and TRBJ1-2, with 8 nucleotides matching TRBD1. The germline V gene has CDR1 MRHNA and CDR2 SNTAGT. This CDR3 comprises 14 residues. With V trimmed by 8 bases and J by 4 bases, 9 bases remained unmatched. As DNA, the CDR3 is TGTGCCAGCTCCCAGGGGGCCTGGAGCTATGGCTACACCTTC. Its translation: CASSQGAWSYGYTF.

The table lists this clone with a few counts. The sample contains more than one DNA sequence encoding this CDR3. The J gene is TRBJ1-1, the V gene TRBV11-2, with TRBD1 matching 11 bases. The CDR3 contains 12 residues. The germline gives CDR1 SGHAT, CDR2 FQNNGV. Trimming at V came to 4 bases and at J to 8 bases, leaving 0 bases not matched to a gene. CDR3 DNA: TGTGCCAGCAGCTGGACAGGGGGCGAAGCTTTCTTT. It yields the protein CASSWTGGEAFF. Based on the CDR3 plus reference TRBV11-2 and TRBJ1-1, the full variable domain is EAGVAQSPRYKIIEKRQSVAFWCNPISGHATLYWYQQILGQGPKLLIQFQNNGVVDDSQLPKDRFSAERLKGVDSTLKIQPAKLEDSAVYLCASSWTGGEAFFGQGTRLTVV.

This clone was picked up a small number of times. The chain couples TRBV6-4 to TRBJ1-2, with D possibly matching TRBD1 (6 bases). V gave up 5 bases and J gave up 3 bases, with 16 bases separating them. Germline values: CDR1 MRHNA, CDR2 SNTAGT. There are 15 residues in the CDR3. The CDR3 region is CASSPVIGGDYGYTF. The DNA of the CDR3 is TGTGCCAGCAGTCCCGTTATTGGGGGCGACTATGGCTACACCTTC.